This is a list of T cell receptor beta chains from one sample in a study of blood T cell repertoires in COVID-19. Assay used: immunoSEQ multiplex PCR; TCRdb lists only in-frame clones, some missing. The sample records about 200,000 clones, 84% being singletons. The specimen sequenced was peripheral blood. These receptors originate from a woman aged 50 to 60 with active or convalescent COVID-19. Both conserved end residues are part of each CDR3. Size is omitted from some rows. Given values are once, few, many or a class for expanded clones.

v_gene,len,abundance,CDR3aa
TRBV28,17,-,CASSSLISGSTNEKLFF
TRBV10-2,13,-,CASRAREVDTQYF
TRBV4-1,18,-,CASSSIGRTSGYTGELFF
TRBV6-5,14,-,CASTRGHTNTEAFF
TRBV14,13,-,CASSQTSGNTIYF
TRBV5-1,15,-,CASSLSGERDGELFF
TRBV7-9,13,-,CASDRTSGETQYF
TRBV7-9,17,-,CASSLEIFSRSNYGYTF
TRBV9,15,-,CASSVVPGRLNEQFF
TRBV28,14,-,CASSLQRENTEAFF
TRBV3-1/TRBV3-2,13,-,CASSGTSYNEQFF
TRBV6-5,15,few,CASSYTNGGLQRLFF
TRBV2,15,-,CASSGDRGPNEKLFF
TRBV10-3,14,-,CAISEGGGNTEAFF
TRBV13,16,-,CASSLVASGGARTQYF
TRBV10-1,11,-,CASSDSRRAFF
TRBV28,18,once,CASSHLGGAGGQSGELFF
TRBV28,14,-,CASGRMGGLRGYTF
TRBV5-1,17,-,CASSLAAGAAPTGELFF
TRBV11-2,15,-,CASSSEAGPTYEQYF
TRBV6-4,18,-,CASSDSGRLAVFQETQYF
TRBV29-1,13,-,CSAKGGAGQPQHF